This paragraph reports one T cell receptor beta chain. The data belong to a study of shared clonotypes between healthy human individuals. The overall study: The study used three CD4 naive, three CD4 memory, two CD8 naive and one CD8 memory plate per donor.

Under the authors' procedure: Because ImmunoSEQ provided only junction sequences with no quality scores, the filtering differed. Some clones are missing from TCRdb's copy, which holds only in-frame ones; the method was immunoSEQ multiplex PCR. The DNA was the basis for D and trimming; V, J and clone size are from that table. The repertoire consists of under 1,100,000 clones, with roughly 80% occurring once and the leading ten covering about 1.5%. The V gene's germline CDR1 is SGHDT and CDR2 YYEEEE. The CDR3 loop spans 17 amino acids. Trimming removed 4 bases from V and 0 bases from J, with 14 bases in between. CD4+ cells underwent separation, giving CD45RA+ naive and CD45RA-negative memory subsets.

The clonotype was recovered from a man aged 18-30 years in good health. V usage is TRBV5-6 and J usage is TRBJ2-6; D is perhaps TRBD1 or TRBD2 (5 bases each). The material sequenced was memory CD4+ T cells sorted from blood. Noted subset: CD45RA-negative fraction. CDR3 nucleotide sequence: TGTGCCAGCAGCCCCGGGACGGACAACTCTGGGGCCAACGTCCTGACTTTC. Encoded protein: CASSPGTDNSGANVLTF.